The source of this T cell receptor (beta chain) is a study of shared clonotypes between healthy human individuals. The naive CD8 subset, CD45RO-negative cells positively selected for CCR7, excluded terminally differentiated effector memory CD45RA+ cells. The CDR3 is made up of 14 amino acids. Germline CDR1 reads SGHAT; CDR2 reads FQNNGV. The V gene lost 5 bases and the J gene lost 3 bases, with 14 bases spanning the gap. TCRdb's table, derived via immunoSEQ multiplex PCR, lists solely in-frame clones and lacks some. This table has more than 600,000 clones, around 92% appearing once. The receptor comes from a young man in good health. The chain combines TRBV11-2 with TRBJ2-7, with a possible D match to TRBD2 (5 bases). Specimen: naive CD8+ T cells sorted from blood. Written as DNA, the CDR3 is TGTGCCAGCAGCGATTTCGTCGGGAACTACGAGCAGTACTTC. This gives the protein CASSDFVGNYEQYF.